A selection of T cell receptor beta chains follows, all from one sample in a study of T cell repertoires in cytomegalovirus infection. MiXCR, run by TCRdb on the reads, gives a single entry per CDR3 protein. The table shows 900,000 to 950,000 distinct CDR3 sequences, with approximately 31% occurring only once. These receptors have no known antigen. The source was cultured CD8+ T cells from PBMCs, collected from culture after CMV antigen stimulation. Receptors originate from a human donor in good health (CMV status not recorded). Some clones in this sample may be carry-over from other donors' samples. Each CDR3 is given with its conserved first and last residue. The D gene is left open where the match is weak. Some rows have no size entry. The others give once, few or many, or a class for an expanded clone.

NA,NA,TRBJ1-2,TRBV7-4,TGTGCCAGCAGCGGATTCCTACAGGGACCTCCGGACTACACCTTC,CASSGFLQGPPDYTF
NA,NA,TRBJ2-2,TRBV7-6,TGTGCCAGCAGCTTAGAAAACGCGAACACCGGGGAGCTGTTTTTT,CASSLENANTGELFF
NA,NA,TRBJ2-1,TRBV2,TGTGCCAGCATAGGGGCCAACTACAATGAGCAGTTCTTC,CASIGANYNEQFF
NA,few,TRBJ1-2,TRBV7-9,TGTGCCAGCAGCCTCCCGGTGGCTCGCCATGGCTACACCTTC,CASSLPVARHGYTF
NA,many,TRBJ2-6,TRBV7-6,TGTGCCAGCAGCTTCAAGGGGTCTGGGGCCAACGTCCTGACTTTC,CASSFKGSGANVLTF
NA,few,TRBJ2-5,TRBV27,TGTGCCAGCAGTTCGGACACCAGGGAGACCCAGTACTTC,CASSSDTRETQYF
TRBD2,NA,TRBJ2-3,TRBV12-3/TRBV12-4,TGTGCCAGCAGTTTTGTCAGGGAGACTAGCGGGGGGTTCACAGATACGCAGTATTTT,CASSFVRETSGGFTDTQYF
TRBD1,NA,TRBJ2-7,TRBV28,TGTGCCAGCAGTTTTCCGGGACAGGGTGACGAGCAGTACTTC,CASSFPGQGDEQYF
NA,few,TRBJ2-1,TRBV6-2/TRBV6-3,TGTGCCAGCAGCCGCGACATTTACAATGAGCAGTTCTTC,CASSRDIYNEQFF
NA,NA,TRBJ1-2,TRBV14,TGTGCCAGCAGCCAAGATCTAGGGGCCTATGGCTACACCTTC,CASSQDLGAYGYTF
TRBD1,few,TRBJ1-2,TRBV7-6,TGTGCCAGCAGCCGAGGACAGGGCGACTATGGCTACACCTTC,CASSRGQGDYGYTF
TRBD2,many,TRBJ2-1,TRBV7-8,TGTGCCAGCAGCCCACTGGCTAGCGGGGATGGGTTGGACAATGAGCAGTTCTTC,CASSPLASGDGLDNEQFF
NA,NA,TRBJ1-2,TRBV20-1,TGCAGTGCTAGAGATAGGGGTATCGCTCTCGATGGCTACACCTTC,CSARDRGIALDGYTF
NA,few,TRBJ1-4,TRBV6-6,TGTGCCAGCTGGCAGGGTCAACTGTTTTTT,CASWQGQLFF
NA,NA,TRBJ1-6,TRBV27,TGTGCCAGCAGTGACCTCCCGGGACTGAATAATTCACCCCTCCACTTC,CASSDLPGLNNSPLHF
NA,many,TRBJ2-5,TRBV7-6,TGTGCCAGCAGCTTATATGGGAAGGGGGAGACCCAGTACTTC,CASSLYGKGETQYF
TRBD1,NA,TRBJ1-6,TRBV7-6,TGTGCCAGCAGCATGCGGGACAGGGGATCACCCCTCCACTTT,CASSMRDRGSPLHF
NA,NA,TRBJ1-5,TRBV14,TGTGCCAGCAGCCAAGCCGTAAGAAAGTTGGGCAATCAGCCCCAGCATTTT,CASSQAVRKLGNQPQHF
NA,NA,TRBJ1-1,TRBV4-1,TGCGCCAGCAGCCAACTAACGGGGGAATCGGGGAACACTGAAGCTTTCTTT,CASSQLTGESGNTEAFF
TRBD2,many,TRBJ2-1,TRBV7-6,TGTGCCAGCAGCTCCTCCAGCGGGGGCAAGGGTGAGCAGTTCTTC,CASSSSSGGKGEQFF
TRBD1,NA,TRBJ2-1,TRBV5-6,TGTGCCAGCAGCTTGGGGACAGGGGGCGTCGATGAGCAGTTCTTC,CASSLGTGGVDEQFF
TRBD2,once,TRBJ2-7,TRBV6-5,TGTGCCAGCAGTTACTCGGGGCTGGCTAGCGGGGTTTCCTACGAGCAGTACTTC,CASSYSGLASGVSYEQYF
TRBD2,NA,TRBJ2-1,TRBV6-2/TRBV6-3,TGTGCCAGCAGTTCGGCTAGCGGGGCGGATGAGCAGTTCTTC,CASSSASGADEQFF
NA,many,TRBJ2-2,TRBV7-6,TGTGCCAGCAGTCCCAGGATCAACACCGGGGAGCTGTTTTTT,CASSPRINTGELFF
NA,few,TRBJ1-4,TRBV7-6,TGTGCCAGCAGCACTAGTGGGGACAACCTGGGGGAAAAACTGTTTTTT,CASSTSGDNLGEKLFF
NA,few,TRBJ2-1,TRBV11-2,TGTGCCAGCAGCCCTACAACGACAAGCTACAATGAGCAGTTCTTC,CASSPTTTSYNEQFF
NA,few,TRBJ2-1,TRBV6-6,TGTGCCAGCATCAACAGGGTAGTTATTTTCGATGAGCAGTTCTTC,CASINRVVIFDEQFF
NA,NA,TRBJ2-3,TRBV14,TGTGCCAGCAGCCAAGGAGGCGACTCCACCACAGATACGCAGTATTTT,CASSQGGDSTTDTQYF
NA,NA,TRBJ2-5,TRBV20-1,TGCAGTGCTAGAGCCAGGGTCGCGAGCGAAGAGACCCAGTACTTC,CSARARVASEETQYF
TRBD2,few,TRBJ2-1,TRBV7-6,TGTGCCAGCAGCTCATCAAGCGGGGACTCCTACAATGAGCAGTTCTTC,CASSSSSGDSYNEQFF
NA,NA,TRBJ1-2,TRBV7-9,TGTGCCAGCAGCGCTACTAACGAGAACTATGGCTACACCTTC,CASSATNENYGYTF
NA,few,TRBJ1-1,TRBV7-9,TGTGCCAGCAGCCGCTCTGGCGGGGGGACCACTGAAGCTTTCTTT,CASSRSGGGTTEAFF
NA,many,TRBJ1-1,TRBV12-3/TRBV12-4,TGTGCCAGCAGTTTAGTTAACCTCTACAACACTGAAGCTTTCTTT,CASSLVNLYNTEAFF
TRBD2,few,TRBJ2-1,TRBV6-2/TRBV6-3,TGTGCCAGCAGTAAGGGACTAGCGGGGGATTTTCGTGGAAATGAGCAGTTCTTC,CASSKGLAGDFRGNEQFF
NA,NA,TRBJ1-2,TRBV7-9,TGTGCCAGCAGGGGGACAAGGACATTCTATGGCTACACCTTC,CASRGTRTFYGYTF
NA,NA,TRBJ1-1,TRBV9,TGTGCCAGCAGCGCTCCGACGGAGACTGAAGCTTTCTTT,CASSAPTETEAFF
NA,few,TRBJ2-5,TRBV6-1,TGTGCCAGCAGTGAAGTAGGGACATATTTTTCCCAAGAGACCCAGTACTTC,CASSEVGTYFSQETQYF
NA,few,TRBJ2-3,TRBV4-1,TGCGCCAGCAGCCAAGGTCGGGGGGCGCAGGCAGATACGCAGTATTTT,CASSQGRGAQADTQYF
NA,NA,TRBJ1-2,TRBV28,TGTGCCAGCAGTTCGCCGGGGGGGTGGTTTCTTGGCTACACCTTC,CASSSPGGWFLGYTF
TRBD2,NA,TRBJ2-3,TRBV7-8,TGTGCCAGCAGCGGGGTGATGGCGGGGGGGCCGACAGATACGCAGTATTTT,CASSGVMAGGPTDTQYF
TRBD1,NA,TRBJ1-4,TRBV18,TGTGCCAGCTCACCACAGGGACAGGGAAGGAATGAAAAACTGTTTTTT,CASSPQGQGRNEKLFF
NA,NA,TRBJ2-3,TRBV19,TGTGCCAGTAGTACGGACAGCGCCTTGATGTCCAATACGCAGTATTTT,CASSTDSALMSNTQYF
NA,NA,TRBJ2-5,TRBV9,TGTGCCAGCAGCTTGGAAGGGACACCGAAAGAGACCCAGTACTTC,CASSLEGTPKETQYF
NA,NA,TRBJ2-1,TRBV7-9,TGTGCCAGCAGCTTACCCGGAACGCACGGGATCTATGAGCAGTTCTTC,CASSLPGTHGIYEQFF
TRBD1,few,TRBJ1-1,TRBV19,TGTGCCAGTAGTCCGCTTACAGGGGTGGGGACTGAAGCTTTCTTT,CASSPLTGVGTEAFF
NA,many,TRBJ1-3,TRBV7-9,TGTGCCAGCAGCCCGCAGACTGGGAAAGGAAACACCATATATTTT,CASSPQTGKGNTIYF
NA,NA,TRBJ2-1,TRBV5-1,TGCGCCAGCAGCTTAACTAGTATAAATGAGCAGTTCTTC,CASSLTSINEQFF
TRBD1,NA,TRBJ2-7,TRBV5-1,TGCGCCAGCAGCTTCGGACAGGGGGTCCCCTACGAGCAGTACTTC,CASSFGQGVPYEQYF
NA,few,TRBJ1-2,TRBV6-1,TGTGCCAGCAGAAAACGAGGGGGGGAGGCCAGGATCTATGGCTACACCTTC,CASRKRGGEARIYGYTF
TRBD2,few,TRBJ2-1,TRBV7-9,TGTGCCAGCAGCTTAGGGTCGGGGGGTTTCAATGAGCAGTTCTTC,CASSLGSGGFNEQFF
NA,few,TRBJ2-1,TRBV7-2,TGTGCCAGCAGCCACAGACAATTCAATGAGCAGTTCTTC,CASSHRQFNEQFF
NA,few,TRBJ1-1,TRBV4-1,TGCGCCAGCAGCCAAGCCCCATTGAACACTGAAGCTTTCTTT,CASSQAPLNTEAFF
NA,NA,TRBJ1-1,TRBV19,TGTGCCAGTAGTATTGAGCACGGGAACACTGAAGCTTTCTTT,CASSIEHGNTEAFF
TRBD2,NA,TRBJ2-1,TRBV6-1,TGTGCCAGCAGTACAGCGGGACTGATGTACAATGAGCAGTTCTTC,CASSTAGLMYNEQFF
TRBD1,NA,TRBJ1-2,TRBV4-2,TGTGCCAGCAGCCAAGATTTGGGGACAGGGGATGGCTACACCTTC,CASSQDLGTGDGYTF
TRBD2,NA,TRBJ2-2,TRBV19,TGTGCCAGTAGTACCCGACTAGCGGGCCACACCGGGGAGCTGTTTTTT,CASSTRLAGHTGELFF
NA,many,TRBJ2-1,TRBV7-9,TGTGCCGGATCCCCGGGATCCTACAATGAGCAGTTCTTC,CAGSPGSYNEQFF
NA,few,TRBJ2-5,TRBV29-1,TGCAGCGCTACCAAAAGGCAGATGGGAGAGACCCAGTACTTC,CSATKRQMGETQYF
NA,NA,TRBJ1-6,TRBV7-9,TGTGCCAGCAGCTTAGGAGGAGACTATAATTCACCCCTCCACTTT,CASSLGGDYNSPLHF